Listed below are T cell receptor beta chains from one sample, sequenced in a study of Ad26.COV2.S vaccination and SARS-CoV-2 variants. Clones were sequenced by immunoSEQ multiplex PCR, and TCRdb holds only the in-frame ones, with some missing. The sample records hundreds of thousands of clones, roughly 87% being singletons. Sequencing used peripheral blood, obtained in a trial of Ad26.COV2.S vaccine versus placebo. These receptor sequences come from a person between 18 and 65 years old who received the Ad26.COV2.S COVID-19 vaccine or a placebo. CDR3s include the opening cysteine and the closing phenylalanine or tryptophan. The order of the fields is V gene, D gene, clone size, J gene, CDR3 DNA, CDR3 protein. The D gene is left open where the match is weak. Size is stated for part of the rows, as once, few or many counts, or as a class when the clone is expanded.

>TRBV6-1|NA|NA|TRBJ1-3
TGTGCCAGCAGTGAAGGCGTGGTTTTTGGAAACACCATATATTTT
CASSEGVVFGNTIYF
>TRBV5-1|NA|few|TRBJ2-3
TGCGCCAGCAGCTTGGTTGCGGGAACCCCCCCAGATACGCAGTATTTT
CASSLVAGTPPDTQYF
>TRBV19|NA|NA|TRBJ1-2
TGTGCCAGTAGTCGTGGCCGGCAGGGTGGCTACACCTTC
CASSRGRQGGYTF
>TRBV11-3|NA|NA|TRBJ2-1
TGTGCCAGCAGACGAAGAATAGCAAATGAGCAGTTCTTC
CASRRRIANEQFF
>TRBV30|NA|NA|TRBJ2-1
TGTGCCTGGAGTGTAACTGTGAGGGGTGAGCAGTTCTTC
CAWSVTVRGEQFF
>TRBV7-9|NA|NA|TRBJ1-1
TGTGCCAGCAGCTTTGTTTTCGCCAGGGCGAACACTGAAGCTTTCTTT
CASSFVFARANTEAFF
>TRBV25-1|NA|NA|TRBJ1-4
TGTGCCAGCAGCGTCAGACAGGCGTTTAATGAAAAACTGTTTTTT
CASSVRQAFNEKLFF
>TRBV7-9|NA|NA|TRBJ2-3
TGTGCCAGCAGCTTAGGTGGTTTCAGCACAGATACGCAGTATTTT
CASSLGGFSTDTQYF
>TRBV28|NA|NA|TRBJ1-1
TGTGCCAGCAGTTTGGCGGGGACACTGAACACTGAAGCTTTCTTT
CASSLAGTLNTEAFF
>TRBV2|TRBD2|NA|TRBJ2-5
TGTGCCAGACGGGGACTAGCGGGAGGAGGGTTCCAAGAGACCCAGTACTTC
CARRGLAGGGFQETQYF
>TRBV15|NA|once|TRBJ1-5
TGTGCCACCAGGCACTTAAATCAGCCCCAGCATTTT
CATRHLNQPQHF
>TRBV12-5|TRBD1|NA|TRBJ1-2
TGTGCTAGTGGTCCAACAGGGGGCAGGGAGGAAGGCTACACCTTC
CASGPTGGREEGYTF
>TRBV5-1|TRBD1|NA|TRBJ1-2
TGCGCCAGCAGCCCCAACCCCGGGACAGGGGGAGGTGGTGGCTACACCTTC
CASSPNPGTGGGGGYTF
>TRBV6-1|NA|NA|TRBJ2-7
TGTGCCAGCAGAGAAGACGGGTCGGAGTCCTACGAGCAGTACTTC
CASREDGSESYEQYF
>TRBV2|NA|NA|TRBJ2-1
TGTGCCAGCAGGGCCCCCGGGAGCCAGGGTGGAGGCCATGAGCAGTTCTTC
CASRAPGSQGGGHEQFF
>TRBV30|NA|NA|TRBJ1-5
TGTGCCTGGAGCAGGGACGGCCAGCCCCAGCATTTT
CAWSRDGQPQHF
>TRBV28|NA|NA|TRBJ2-3
TGTGCCAGCCCACCGTCGCGTCAGACAGATACGCAGTATTTT
CASPPSRQTDTQYF
>TRBV19|NA|NA|TRBJ1-5
TGTGCCAGTAATTTCTTGGACCAGCCCCAGCATTTT
CASNFLDQPQHF
>TRBV7-3|NA|NA|TRBJ2-3
TGTGCCAGCAGCTTAGGACTGGCTCCGGATACGCAGTATTTT
CASSLGLAPDTQYF
>TRBV6-1|NA|NA|TRBJ2-6
TGTGCCAGCAGTGTTCCGGGATTAAAAACTGGGGCCAACGTCCTGACTTTC
CASSVPGLKTGANVLTF
>TRBV3-1/TRBV3-2|NA|NA|TRBJ1-2
TGTGCCAGCAGCCACGATTATGGCTACACCTTC
CASSHDYGYTF
>TRBV6-5|TRBD1|NA|TRBJ1-3
TGTGCCAGCAGGACAGGACAGGCTGGAAACACCATATATTTT
CASRTGQAGNTIYF
>TRBV11-2|NA|NA|TRBJ2-4
TGTGCCAGCAGCTCCTACGGAGTCCAAAACATTCAGTACTTC
CASSSYGVQNIQYF
>TRBV7-6|TRBD1|NA|TRBJ1-1
TGTGCCAGCAGCAAAAGCGGGACAGGGGAGGACACTGAAGCTTTCTTT
CASSKSGTGEDTEAFF
>TRBV13|NA|once|TRBJ1-6
TGTGCCAGCAGGTTAACTGGGCACAATAATTCACCCCTCCACTTT
CASRLTGHNNSPLHF
>TRBV7-9|NA|NA|TRBJ2-7
TGTGCCAGCAGCTTACCTCTTGGGGGGCAGTACTTC
CASSLPLGGQYF
>TRBV4-1|NA|NA|TRBJ1-2
TGCGCCAGCAGCCAGGGACGGCAAGCTAACTATGGCTACACCTTC
CASSQGRQANYGYTF
>TRBV12-3/TRBV12-4|NA|NA|TRBJ2-7
TGTGCCAGCAGTCCAGGGACCTACGAGCAGTACTTC
CASSPGTYEQYF
>TRBV29-1|TRBD1|NA|TRBJ1-4
TGCAGCGTCAAGCCCCGGGACAGGGAAAATGAAAAACTGTTTTTT
CSVKPRDRENEKLFF
>TRBV3-1/TRBV3-2|NA|NA|TRBJ2-3
TGTGCCAGCAGCCTTTCTCGTGGAAGGGACCTGCAGTATTTT
CASSLSRGRDLQYF
>TRBV6-6|NA|NA|TRBJ1-5
TGTGCCAGCAGTTACCTTCGGGGTAGCAATCAGCCCCAGCATTTT
CASSYLRGSNQPQHF
>TRBV11-2|TRBD2|NA|TRBJ2-1
TGTGCCAGCAGCTTATCAGTAGCGGGGGGGCTCCTTGAGCAGTTCTTC
CASSLSVAGGLLEQFF
>TRBV28|TRBD1|NA|TRBJ1-1
TGTGCCAGCAGTCCGGGACAGGGGGCGACCGAGGCTTTCTTT
CASSPGQGATEAFF
>TRBV7-9|NA|NA|TRBJ2-1
TGTGCCAGCGGGGGCCCCACGGATAGGAATGAGCAGTTCTTC
CASGGPTDRNEQFF
>TRBV4-1|NA|NA|TRBJ2-3
TGCGCCAGCAGCCAAGTGAGTGGGTCAGATACGCAGTATTTT
CASSQVSGSDTQYF
>TRBV24-1|TRBD1|NA|TRBJ2-2
TGTGCCACCATGACAGGGTACACCGGGGAGCTGTTTTTT
CATMTGYTGELFF
>TRBV5-4|NA|NA|TRBJ2-1
TGTGCCAGCAGCTCCCGCCTCAATGAGCAGTTCTTC
CASSSRLNEQFF
>TRBV18|NA|NA|TRBJ1-4
TGTGCCAGCTCATCCCGATCAGGCCTCAATGAAAAACTGTTTTTT
CASSSRSGLNEKLFF
>TRBV6-1|NA|NA|TRBJ1-5
TGTGCCAGCAGTGAATGGGCACAGTGGGATCAGCCCCAGCATTTT
CASSEWAQWDQPQHF
>TRBV18|NA|NA|TRBJ1-5
TGTGCCAGCTCACCAGGAGAGGGAGTTAGCAATCAGCCCCAGCATTTT
CASSPGEGVSNQPQHF
>TRBV5-3|NA|NA|TRBJ2-3
TGTGCCAGAAGCAGGGGGACTCGAAGGATCAATAGCACAGATACGCAGTATTTT
CARSRGTRRINSTDTQYF
>TRBV15|NA|few|TRBJ1-5
TGTGCCACCAGCAGAGATAACACCGACAGGTCGCGCAATCAGCCCCAGCATTTT
CATSRDNTDRSRNQPQHF
>TRBV3-1/TRBV3-2|TRBD1|once|TRBJ2-3
TGTGCCAGCAGCCAAGTGGACAGGCGTAGCCCCTCAGATACGCAGTATTTT
CASSQVDRRSPSDTQYF
>TRBV7-2|NA|NA|TRBJ2-1
TGTGCCAGCAGCCCCCAAAGGGTCAATGAGCAGTTCTTC
CASSPQRVNEQFF
>TRBV19|NA|NA|TRBJ1-4
TGTGCCAGTAGTATTCCCCGGCCGGCGGATGAAAAACTGTTTTTT
CASSIPRPADEKLFF
>TRBV15|NA|NA|TRBJ2-3
TGTGCCACCAGCAGAGGTCACTTAAGTACAGATACGCAGTATTTT
CATSRGHLSTDTQYF
>TRBV5-1|TRBD1|NA|TRBJ2-7
TGCGCCAGCAGCCTCACCCTGACAGGGGGCTACGAGCAGTACTTC
CASSLTLTGGYEQYF
>TRBV5-4|TRBD2|once|TRBJ2-1
TGTGCCAGCAGCTTGGAGCTAGCGGGAGACTACAATGAGCAGTTCTTC
CASSLELAGDYNEQFF
>TRBV27|NA|NA|TRBJ2-7
TGTGCCAGCCCTTGGGTGGACTTTAGCTCCTACGAGCAGTACTTC
CASPWVDFSSYEQYF
>TRBV5-8|NA|NA|TRBJ1-6
TGTGCCAGCAGCCCCTTACCCTCCTATAATTCACCCCTCCACTTT
CASSPLPSYNSPLHF
>TRBV10-3|TRBD1|NA|TRBJ1-4
TGTGCCATCAGCTCCGGGACAGGGGAGAAAAAACTGTTTTTT
CAISSGTGEKKLFF
>TRBV3-1/TRBV3-2|NA|NA|TRBJ1-5
TGTGCCAGCAGCCAAGTAGGGGGTCAGCCCCAGCATTTT
CASSQVGGQPQHF
>TRBV18|NA|NA|TRBJ2-5
TGTGCCAGCTCGCCCCGAACAGAACAAGAGACCCAGTACTTC
CASSPRTEQETQYF
>TRBV3-1/TRBV3-2|NA|NA|TRBJ2-2
TGTGCCAGCAGCCCCGGGACGCTGAACACCGGGGAGCTGTTTTTT
CASSPGTLNTGELFF
>TRBV18|NA|NA|TRBJ1-2
TGTGCCAGCTCCTTCGACAGGATCTATGGCTACACCTTC
CASSFDRIYGYTF
>TRBV4-2|NA|NA|TRBJ2-3
TGTGCCAGCAGCCAAGGTGACCCCAATACGCAGTATTTT
CASSQGDPNTQYF
>TRBV18|TRBD2|NA|TRBJ2-1
TGTGCCAGCTCATCGATACCGGGACTATCAGGATCCGGGGAGCAGTTCTTC
CASSSIPGLSGSGEQFF
>TRBV5-4|NA|NA|TRBJ2-3
TGTGCCAGCAGCATGATGGTGGAGAGCGGCCGCACAGATACGCAGTATTTT
CASSMMVESGRTDTQYF